These T cell receptor beta chains were read from a single sample in a study of T cell responses to AZD1222 COVID-19 vaccine. Only in-frame clones appear in the TCRdb table, and some are missing; sequencing was by immunoSEQ multiplex PCR. This table holds about 200,000 clones, 80% to 95% found once. The sample in question was peripheral blood, obtained 28 days after the second AZD1222 dose. The source of these receptors is an adult who received the AZD1222 COVID-19 vaccine. The CDR3 runs from the conserved cysteine through the conserved F or W. A D gene is named only where the DNA matches it firmly. The size entry is marked missing in some rows and otherwise reads once, few, many or a size class.

cdr3_length	v_call	clone_size	d_call	j_call	cdr3_aa	cdr3_nt
11	TRBV29-1	few	.	TRBJ2-7	CSVQLSYEQYF	TGCAGCGTCCAGCTATCCTACGAGCAGTACTTC
16	TRBV3-1/TRBV3-2	.	TRBD1	TRBJ2-1	CASSPHHGTAYNEQFF	TGTGCCAGCAGCCCACACCACGGGACAGCGTACAATGAGCAGTTCTTC
15	TRBV3-1/TRBV3-2	once	TRBD1	TRBJ1-1	CASSLSLGTGAEAFF	TGTGCCAGCAGCCTGAGCCTCGGGACAGGGGCTGAAGCTTTCTTT
13	TRBV28	.	.	TRBJ1-5	CASSLIRLQPQHF	TGTGCCAGCAGCCTCATCAGGCTTCAGCCCCAGCATTTT
12	TRBV18	.	.	TRBJ1-1	CASSLGPGRAFF	TGTGCCAGCTCACTAGGACCGGGGCGGGCTTTCTTT
16	TRBV11-2	.	.	TRBJ2-1	CASSFFGETSSNEQFF	TGTGCCAGCAGCTTTTTCGGGGAGACTAGTTCCAATGAGCAGTTCTTC
16	TRBV19	once	TRBD2	TRBJ2-1	CASSPLGAGVYNEQFF	TGTGCCAGTAGTCCCCTTGGAGCGGGGGTATACAATGAGCAGTTCTTC
15	TRBV3-1/TRBV3-2	.	TRBD1	TRBJ1-2	CASSQEQGAIYGYTF	TGTGCCAGCAGCCAAGAACAGGGGGCCATCTATGGCTACACCTTC
18	TRBV9	.	TRBD1	TRBJ2-6	CASSDHRGYPSGANVLTF	TGTGCCAGCAGCGACCACAGGGGGTATCCCTCTGGGGCCAACGTCCTGACTTTC
15	TRBV5-1	.	TRBD1	TRBJ1-1	CASSGQDRGVTEAFF	TGCGCCAGCAGCGGGCAGGACAGGGGCGTCACTGAAGCTTTCTTT
16	TRBV7-8	.	.	TRBJ1-6	CASSLGRGLKNSPLHF	TGTGCCAGCAGCTTAGGCAGGGGTCTAAAAAATTCACCCCTCCACTTT
18	TRBV4-1	.	.	TRBJ2-7	CASSQGPIAALLSYEQYF	TGCGCCAGCAGCCAAGGGCCCATTGCGGCCCTCCTCTCCTACGAGCAGTACTTC
14	TRBV11-3	.	.	TRBJ2-1	CASSLNPGTDEQFF	TGTGCCAGTAGCTTGAACCCAGGGACCGATGAGCAGTTCTTC
15	TRBV7-9	.	.	TRBJ1-3	CASSRDGRGGNTIYF	TGTGCCAGCAGCCGCGACGGGCGAGGAGGAAACACCATATATTTT
12	TRBV2	.	.	TRBJ2-7	CARRDKVGEQYF	TGTGCCAGGAGGGATAAGGTAGGCGAGCAGTACTTC
22	TRBV30	.	TRBD2	TRBJ2-1	CAWSPRPQLGTSGRNSYNEQFF	TGTGCCTGGAGTCCGAGGCCCCAGCTCGGGACTAGCGGGAGAAACTCCTACAATGAGCAGTTCTTC
14	TRBV10-1	few	TRBD1	TRBJ1-5	CASNDRGRPQPQHF	TGCGCCAGCAATGACAGGGGGCGGCCTCAGCCCCAGCATTTT
13	TRBV30	.	.	TRBJ2-5	CAWSVRVRETQYF	TGTGCCTGGAGTGTACGGGTGCGAGAGACCCAGTACTTC
13	TRBV2	.	TRBD2	TRBJ2-1	CASGAGAYNEQFF	TGTGCCAGCGGGGCGGGAGCTTACAATGAGCAGTTCTTC
12	TRBV14	few	.	TRBJ2-5	CASSQDRISWDF	TGTGCCAGCAGCCAAGATCGGATCTCGTGGGACTTC
15	TRBV7-9	.	TRBD1	TRBJ2-7	CASSQGDRGTYEQYF	TGTGCCAGCAGCCAAGGGGACAGGGGTACCTACGAGCAGTACTTC
13	TRBV6-5	.	.	TRBJ1-5	CASSPRSNQPQHF	TGTGCCAGCAGCCCACGAAGCAATCAGCCCCAGCATTTT
12	TRBV2	once	.	TRBJ1-2	CASSRGYYGYTF	TGTGCCAGCTCCCGCGGGTACTATGGCTACACCTTC
16	TRBV6-5	few	TRBD1	TRBJ1-5	CASSYRAGGPNQPQHF	TGTGCCAGCAGTTACAGGGCAGGGGGGCCCAATCAGCCCCAGCATTTT
12	TRBV28	.	.	TRBJ1-1	CASSLWLGEAFF	TGTGCCAGCAGTTTATGGCTGGGGGAAGCTTTCTTT
14	TRBV5-1	.	.	TRBJ2-4	CASSATDRRNIQYF	TGCGCCAGCAGCGCCACCGACAGGCGGAACATTCAGTACTTC
15	TRBV5-5	once	.	TRBJ1-1	CASSRKPGQNTEAFF	TGTGCCAGCAGCCGAAAACCGGGACAGAACACTGAAGCTTTCTTT
14	TRBV6-5	.	.	TRBJ1-6	CASSYSSGPIPLHF	TGTGCCAGCAGTTACTCGTCCGGTCCGATACCCCTCCACTTT
14	TRBV30	.	.	TRBJ2-7	CAWSVYFGSYEQYF	TGTGCCTGGAGTGTCTACTTTGGGAGCTACGAGCAGTACTTC
15	TRBV7-9	once	.	TRBJ1-1	CASSGNRVLNTEAFF	TGTGCCAGCAGCGGGAACAGAGTATTGAACACTGAAGCTTTCTTT
15	TRBV2	.	.	TRBJ1-5	CASTPWRTLGQPQHF	TGTGCCAGTACCCCCTGGCGGACGTTGGGTCAGCCCCAGCATTTT
15	TRBV5-1	once	TRBD2	TRBJ2-1	CASSARGGRYNEQFF	TGCGCCAGCAGCGCGCGGGGGGGCCGCTACAATGAGCAGTTCTTC
19	TRBV11-2	.	.	TRBJ2-2	CASSLAISWLDGGGGELFF	TGTGCCAGCAGCTTAGCGATCTCTTGGCTGGACGGAGGGGGCGGGGAGCTGTTTTTT
17	TRBV28	.	.	TRBJ2-2	CASSLVGAGLKVGELFF	TGTGCCAGCAGTTTAGTCGGTGCGGGATTGAAGGTCGGGGAGCTGTTTTTT
13	TRBV11-2	.	.	TRBJ2-2	CASSLGLSGELFF	TGTGCCAGCAGCTTAGGTCTCTCCGGGGAGCTGTTTTTT
15	TRBV9	.	.	TRBJ2-1	CASSVAGEYYNEQFF	TGTGCCAGCAGCGTAGCGGGAGAGTATTACAATGAGCAGTTCTTC
13	TRBV7-3	.	.	TRBJ2-5	CASSWAAQETQYF	TGTGCCAGCAGCTGGGCGGCACAAGAGACCCAGTACTTC
15	TRBV6-5	once	TRBD1	TRBJ1-3	CASRLDRGPGNTIYF	TGTGCCAGCAGACTAGACAGGGGCCCTGGAAACACCATATATTTT
16	TRBV19	.	TRBD1	TRBJ1-5	CASSMVRQGLNQPQHF	TGTGCCAGTAGTATGGTCCGACAGGGCCTCAATCAGCCCCAGCATTTT
14	TRBV19	few	.	TRBJ2-2	CASSTSTRYPELFF	TGTGCCAGTAGCACATCGACCAGGTATCCAGAGCTGTTTTTT
14	TRBV7-2	.	.	TRBJ2-3	CASSPSGSTDTQYF	TGTGCCAGCAGTCCTTCCGGAAGCACAGATACGCAGTATTTT
14	TRBV11-2	.	.	TRBJ1-2	CASSPPRDSYGYTF	TGTGCCAGCAGCCCCCCCAGGGATAGCTATGGCTACACCTTC
16	TRBV18	.	TRBD2	TRBJ2-7	CASSPYAGGWVYEQYF	TGTGCCAGCTCACCATACGCGGGAGGATGGGTCTACGAGCAGTACTTC
15	TRBV19	.	.	TRBJ2-1	CASSQDDHSYNEQFF	TGTGCCAGTAGCCAGGATGACCACTCCTACAATGAGCAGTTCTTC
14	TRBV6-2/TRBV6-3	.	.	TRBJ1-1	CASSYSNGGTEAFF	TGTGCCAGCAGTTACTCGAACGGTGGCACTGAAGCTTTCTTT